A selection of T cell receptor beta chains follows, all from one sample in a study of T-cell memory formation after mild COVID-19. TCRdb re-called the 5' RACE reads with MiXCR, one entry per CDR3 protein. Of roughly 450,000 distinct CDR3 sequences listed, approximately 18% are singletons. The material sequenced was PBMCs or a T cell subset sorted from them (not recorded which). These TCRs come from a young man who had mild COVID-19 (a few samples of this study predate the infection). Cell type and time point are not known. Each CDR3 is given with its conserved first and last residue. The D gene is left open where the match is weak. Clone size is shown for a subset of rows, as once, few, many or a class of expanded clone.

>TRBV7-2|.|14|few|TRBJ1-2
TGTGCCAGCAGCTTATGGACATCGGCGAATGGCTACACCTTC
CASSLWTSANGYTF
>TRBV28|.|13|.|TRBJ2-1
TGTGCCAGCAGTGTCCCCGGTTTCAATGAGCAGTTCTTC
CASSVPGFNEQFF
>TRBV24-1|TRBD1|16|.|TRBJ2-3
TGTGCCACCAGTGGAACCCCGGGACAGGGTACAGATACGCAGTATTTT
CATSGTPGQGTDTQYF
>TRBV29-1|TRBD1|13|few|TRBJ1-4
TGCAGCGTTGAAAACAGGGGAAAGGAAAAACTGTTTTTT
CSVENRGKEKLFF
>TRBV4-1|.|16|few|TRBJ2-5
TGCGCCAGCAGCCAATCGAGCGGGTTTTTCCAAGAGACCCAGTACTTC
CASSQSSGFFQETQYF
>TRBV9|.|20|.|TRBJ2-1
TGTGCCAGCAGCGTACATAGCACGAGTTTTATTGTGAGCTCCTACAATGAGCAGTTCTTC
CASSVHSTSFIVSSYNEQFF
>TRBV7-2|TRBD1|13|many|TRBJ1-1
TGTGCCAGCAGCCGGGACAGGAACACTGAAGCTTTCTTT
CASSRDRNTEAFF
>TRBV7-9|.|20|few|TRBJ1-1
TGTGCCAGCAGCACCCCCGGGTCTAGGTGGGGGGTCGCTCAGATCGCTGAAGCTTTCTTT
CASSTPGSRWGVAQIAEAFF
>TRBV5-4|.|14|few|TRBJ2-7
TGTGCCAGCAGCTTGTTTAGCGGAAGCTACGAGCAGTACTTC
CASSLFSGSYEQYF
>TRBV7-2|.|13|.|TRBJ2-6
TGTGCCAGCAGCCAAGGTGGAGAGAACGTCCTGACTTTC
CASSQGGENVLTF
>TRBV5-8|TRBD1|14|few|TRBJ2-5
TGTGCCAGCGGGAGACAGGGGGTAGGAGAGACCCAGTACTTC
CASGRQGVGETQYF
>TRBV2|.|14|.|TRBJ2-4
TGTGCCAGCAGCCTAGGGCGGATGCAAAACATTCAGTACTTC
CASSLGRMQNIQYF
>TRBV5-1|.|13|.|TRBJ2-2
TGCGCCAGCAGCTTGCGGCCCACCGGGGAGCTGTTTTTT
CASSLRPTGELFF
>TRBV5-1|TRBD1|15|.|TRBJ1-2
TGCGCCAGCGGCCCCCGGACAGGCACTAACTATGGCTACACCTTC
CASGPRTGTNYGYTF
>TRBV7-3|.|13|.|TRBJ2-1
TGTGCCAGCAGCTCCTTATCCGGACTTGAGCAGTTCTTC
CASSSLSGLEQFF
>TRBV20-1|.|14|few|TRBJ2-5
TGCAGTGCTAGAGCGGGATTGCCCCAAGAGACCCAGTACTTC
CSARAGLPQETQYF
>TRBV6-5|TRBD2|16|few|TRBJ2-3
TGTGCCAGCAGTTACTCGAGCGGGGCGAACACAGATACGCAGTATTTT
CASSYSSGANTDTQYF
>TRBV5-1|.|17|few|TRBJ1-5
TGCGCCAGCAGCCCCGGGGGAGCGGGTAGTGGCAATCAGCCCCAGCATTTT
CASSPGGAGSGNQPQHF
>TRBV5-1|TRBD2|15|few|TRBJ2-1
TGCGCCAGCAGCTGGGGACTAGCGGAATACAATGAGCAGTTCTTC
CASSWGLAEYNEQFF
>TRBV6-5|.|17|few|TRBJ2-5
TGTGCCAGCAGTTACAGCTCCCCGGGGCGTGGGGTGAAGACCCAGTACTTC
CASSYSSPGRGVKTQYF
>TRBV7-9|.|16|.|TRBJ2-3
TGTGCCAGCAGCTTAAGGGGCCCTATTAACACAGATACGCAGTATTTT
CASSLRGPINTDTQYF
>TRBV7-3|.|15|.|TRBJ2-2
TGTGCCAGCAGCTTAAATAGGGAGAACACCGGGGAGCTGTTTTTT
CASSLNRENTGELFF
>TRBV29-1|.|15|many|TRBJ1-1
TGCAGCGGGTCCCAGGGCTGGGGTATGAACACTGAAGCTTTCTTT
CSGSQGWGMNTEAFF
>TRBV4-1|TRBD1|15|few|TRBJ1-1
TGCGCCAGCAGCCAGAGTAGACAGGGGCCGGGCGAAGCTTTCTTT
CASSQSRQGPGEAFF
>TRBV18|.|14|few|TRBJ1-1
TGTGCCAGCTCAACTACAGGGCCGAACACTGAAGCTTTCTTT
CASSTTGPNTEAFF
>TRBV5-1|.|15|.|TRBJ1-2
TGCGCCAGCAGCTTGGACAGACAGAGGAACTATGGCTACACCTTC
CASSLDRQRNYGYTF
>TRBV2|.|15|.|TRBJ2-1
TGTGCCAGCAGTCCCGGGAGACAGGGATGGAATGAGCAGTTCTTC
CASSPGRQGWNEQFF
>TRBV7-2|.|17|.|TRBJ1-3
TGTGCCAGCAGCTTAGTTGTTGATCAGGGTTCTGGAAACACCATATATTTT
CASSLVVDQGSGNTIYF
>TRBV4-2|.|15|many|TRBJ1-5
TGTGCCAGCAGCCACCTGGGGGGGGGAGATCAGCCCCAGCATTTT
CASSHLGGGDQPQHF
>TRBV7-9|TRBD1|15|.|TRBJ2-2
TGTGCCAGCATCGTGGGACAGATGAACACCGGGGAGCTGTTTTTT
CASIVGQMNTGELFF
>TRBV5-4|.|14|many|TRBJ2-3
TGTGCCAGCAGCGAAATCGCGGGGTCAGATACGCAGTATTTT
CASSEIAGSDTQYF
>TRBV27|.|13|.|TRBJ2-1
TGTGCCAGCACTTTTAGCGGTCAGAATGAGCAGTTCTTC
CASTFSGQNEQFF
>TRBV5-1|TRBD1|14|.|TRBJ2-1
TGCGCCAGCAGCCGAATCCAGGGGGCTAATGAGCAGTTCTTC
CASSRIQGANEQFF
>TRBV29-1|.|14|few|TRBJ2-1
TGCAGCGTTGCCCGGGGTAGCGCCTACAATGAGCAGTTCTTC
CSVARGSAYNEQFF
>TRBV28|.|14|.|TRBJ1-1
TGTGCCAGCAGTTTAAGGGGGAAAAAGGCTGAAGCTTTCTTT
CASSLRGKKAEAFF
>TRBV4-3|TRBD1|15|.|TRBJ1-5
TGCGCCAGCAGCCGGACAGGGGCGAGCAATCAGCCCCAGCATTTT
CASSRTGASNQPQHF
>TRBV7-2|TRBD1|14|.|TRBJ1-5
TGTGCCAGCAGCGAGACAGGGGGCAAATGGCCCCAGCATTTT
CASSETGGKWPQHF
>TRBV9|.|14|few|TRBJ2-4
TGTGCCAGCAGCCCCAATTTAGCCAAAAACATTCAGTACTTC
CASSPNLAKNIQYF
>TRBV6-2/TRBV6-3|.|13|.|TRBJ2-1
TGTGCCAGCACGAGGGGTTCCCACAATGAGCAGTTCTTC
CASTRGSHNEQFF
>TRBV7-2|.|13|few|TRBJ1-2
TGTGCCAGCAGCTTAGGACCCGGGGACGGCTACACCTTC
CASSLGPGDGYTF
>TRBV7-9|.|13|.|TRBJ1-1
TGTGCCAGCAGACCTCCTGAAAACAATGAAGCTTTCTTT
CASRPPENNEAFF
>TRBV7-2|TRBD2|15|.|TRBJ2-4
TGTGCCAGCAGCCCCTGGAAGTTCGGGGGGAACATTCAGTACTTC
CASSPWKFGGNIQYF
>TRBV27|.|13|.|TRBJ1-1
TGTGCCGATACCGGGGGGTTTTGGACTGAAGCTTTCTTT
CADTGGFWTEAFF
>TRBV4-3|.|14|.|TRBJ1-3
TGCGCCAGCAGCCCTATTGGTGGTGGAAACACCATATATTTT
CASSPIGGGNTIYF
>TRBV28|TRBD1|15|.|TRBJ1-6
TGTGCCAGCAGCTGGGGGGACAGGGATAATTCACCCCTCCACTTT
CASSWGDRDNSPLHF
>TRBV5-1|TRBD2|14|.|TRBJ2-5
TGCGCCAGCAGCGCGGCGGGGACTAAAGAGACCCAGTACTTC
CASSAAGTKETQYF
>TRBV6-1|.|14|.|TRBJ2-2
TGTGCCAGCACGTTCGATAGGGTCGCCGGGGAGCTGTTTTTT
CASTFDRVAGELFF
>TRBV19|.|16|.|TRBJ2-5
TGTGCCAGTAGTAATCCATCAGGGCAGCTCCAAGAGACCCAGTACTTC
CASSNPSGQLQETQYF
>TRBV12-3/TRBV12-4|.|13|few|TRBJ1-1
TGTGCCAGCAGTTTAACGTGGGCCACTGAAGCTTTCTTT
CASSLTWATEAFF
>TRBV9|.|14|few|TRBJ2-7
TGTGCCAGCAGCGTAGGGTCCCCCTCCTACGAGCAGTACTTC
CASSVGSPSYEQYF
>TRBV18|TRBD1|13|.|TRBJ2-7
TGTGCCAGCTCACGAACAGGGGACCACGAGCAGTACTTC
CASSRTGDHEQYF
>TRBV15|.|15|many|TRBJ1-5
TGTGCCACCAGAGCTTCGGGGACGGGCAATCAGCCCCAGCATTTT
CATRASGTGNQPQHF
>TRBV4-2|TRBD1|13|.|TRBJ1-5
TGTGCCAGCGCGGGACAGACAAATCAGCCCCAGCATTTT
CASAGQTNQPQHF
>TRBV7-9|.|13|.|TRBJ1-1
TGTGCCAGCAGCAAGGGTGGGAACACTGAAGCTTTCTTT
CASSKGGNTEAFF
>TRBV4-1|.|17|many|TRBJ1-6
TGCGCCAGCAGCCAAGCTAGATTAGGGGCGGGAAATTCACCCCTCCACTTT
CASSQARLGAGNSPLHF
>TRBV4-3|.|14|few|TRBJ1-3
TGCGCCAGCAGCCAAGGCAGGGCTGGAAACACCATATATTTT
CASSQGRAGNTIYF
>TRBV2|.|13|few|TRBJ1-3
TGTGCCAGCAATCTAGGGACTTCGAACACCATATATTTT
CASNLGTSNTIYF
>TRBV6-5|.|14|few|TRBJ1-4
TGTGCCAGCAGTTCCAACCCAACTAATGAAAAACTGTTTTTT
CASSSNPTNEKLFF
>TRBV5-1|.|11|.|TRBJ1-1
TGCGCCAGCAGTACGGCGTCTGAAGCTTTCTTT
CASSTASEAFF
>TRBV2|.|16|many|TRBJ2-5
TGTGCCAGCAGTGAAATCCCCGGGGGCGCAGGGGAGACCCAGTACTTC
CASSEIPGGAGETQYF